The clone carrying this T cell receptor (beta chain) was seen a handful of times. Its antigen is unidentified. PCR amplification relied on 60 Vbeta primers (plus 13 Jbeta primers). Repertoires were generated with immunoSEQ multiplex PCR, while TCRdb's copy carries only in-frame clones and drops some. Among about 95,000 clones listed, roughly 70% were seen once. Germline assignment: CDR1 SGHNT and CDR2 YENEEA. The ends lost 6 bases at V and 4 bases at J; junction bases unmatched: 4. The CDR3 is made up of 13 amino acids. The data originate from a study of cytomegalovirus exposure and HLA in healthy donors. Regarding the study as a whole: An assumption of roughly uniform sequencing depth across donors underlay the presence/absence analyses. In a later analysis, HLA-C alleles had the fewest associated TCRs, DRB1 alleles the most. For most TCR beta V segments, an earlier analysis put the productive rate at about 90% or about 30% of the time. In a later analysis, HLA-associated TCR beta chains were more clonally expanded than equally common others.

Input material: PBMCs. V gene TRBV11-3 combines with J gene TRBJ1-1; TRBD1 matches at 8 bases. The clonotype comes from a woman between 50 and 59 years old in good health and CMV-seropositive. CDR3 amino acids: CASSLTGGTEAFF. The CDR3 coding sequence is TGTGCCAGCAGTCTTACAGGGGGCACTGAAGCTTTCTTT. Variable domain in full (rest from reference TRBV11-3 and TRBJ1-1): EAGVVQSPRYKIIEKKQPVAFWCNPISGHNTLYWYLQNLGQGPELLIRYENEEAVDDSQLPKDRFSAERLKGVDSTLKIQPAELGDSAVYLCASSLTGGTEAFFGQGTRLTVV.